This T cell receptor beta chain was documented in a study of CD8 T cells in ankylosing spondylitis. Only a few counts were recorded for this clonotype. Its cognate antigen is unknown. Via MiXCR, TCRdb re-called the 5' RACE reads, giving one row per CDR3 protein. The sample carries 250,000 to 300,000 distinct CDR3 sequences, around 19% recorded once. V was shortened by 5 bases and J by 9 bases, with 11 bases between the two germline ends. The length of the CDR3 is 12 residues. General study results and limits: Reportedly, significant enrichment of disease-linked clones occurred in matched ankylosing spondylitis synovial fluid.

Sequencing input: blood, either unsorted or a sorted T cell fraction (not recorded which). This chain links TRBV12-3 or TRBV12-4 with TRBJ1-5, with D maybe TRBD1 (5 bases). This clonotype was obtained from a male donor with ankylosing spondylitis or in good health (not recorded which). The chain's CDR3 is CASSPRGWPQHF. DNA for the CDR3: TGTGCCAGCAGTCCCCGGGGGTGGCCCCAGCATTTT.